This is a list of T cell receptor beta chains from one sample in a study of blood T cell repertoires in COVID-19. Repertoires were generated with immunoSEQ multiplex PCR, while TCRdb's copy carries only in-frame clones and drops some. Here the sample spans 250,000 or so clones, about 90% being singletons. The sequenced sample consisted of PBMCs or T cells enriched from blood (not recorded which). The source is a woman aged 25 to 39 with acute COVID-19. The CDR3 runs from the conserved cysteine through the conserved F or W. A D gene is named only where the DNA matches it firmly. Rows give clone size only sometimes, using once, few, many, or a class for an expanded clone.

clone_size j_call d_call v_call cdr3_nt cdr3_aa
- TRBJ2-1 TRBD2 TRBV18 TGTGCCAGCTCGCGAGTAGCGGGAGAGCACAATGAGCAGTTCTTC CASSRVAGEHNEQFF
- TRBJ1-4 TRBD1 TRBV10-3 TGTGCCATCAGTGGAGGGACAGACTCCTCTAATGAAAAACTGTTTTTT CAISGGTDSSNEKLFF
- TRBJ2-7 - TRBV20-1 TGCAGTGCTTACCTACACGAGCAGTACTTC CSAYLHEQYF
- TRBJ2-1 - TRBV7-2 TGTGCCAGCAGCTTATCTTCCGGGACTCCGATGTATGAGCAGTTCTTC CASSLSSGTPMYEQFF
- TRBJ2-3 - TRBV7-9 TGTGCCAGCACCGCGACAGCCTTGGAAAACACAGATACGCAGTATTTT CASTATALENTDTQYF
- TRBJ2-7 - TRBV11-2 TGTGCCAGCAGCTTAGAACAGATATCCTACGAGCAGTACTTC CASSLEQISYEQYF
- TRBJ2-3 TRBD2 TRBV6-5 TGTGCCAGCAGTTCGGGACTAGCGACAATAACAGATACGCAGTATTTT CASSSGLATITDTQYF
- TRBJ2-4 TRBD2 TRBV14 TGTGCCAGCAGCGCCCGGACTAGTCGTGGGGGGAAAAACATTCAGTACTTC CASSARTSRGGKNIQYF
- TRBJ1-6 - TRBV6-5 TGTGCCAGCAGAACCAGGGGTTCTTATTCACCCCTCCACTTT CASRTRGSYSPLHF
- TRBJ2-7 TRBD2 TRBV30 TGTGCCTGGAGAATAGCGGGATATTCCTACGAGCAGTACTTC CAWRIAGYSYEQYF
- TRBJ1-5 TRBD1 TRBV10-3 TGTGCCATCAGTTCAGGGGGGTATCAGCCCCAGCATTTT CAISSGGYQPQHF
- TRBJ2-7 - TRBV29-1 TGCAGCGTTGAGGACAGCTCCTACGAGCAGTACTTC CSVEDSSYEQYF
- TRBJ2-2 TRBD2 TRBV2 TGTGCCAGCAGCGTACTAGCGGGAGGGCTAGGGGAGCTGTTTTTT CASSVLAGGLGELFF
- TRBJ1-2 TRBD1 TRBV28 TGTGCCAGCAGTCTTCTCCGGGACAGTTATGGCTACACCTTC CASSLLRDSYGYTF
- TRBJ2-7 - TRBV3-1/TRBV3-2 TGTGCCAGCAGTTGGCAGGGGAATTACTACGAGCAGTACTTC CASSWQGNYYEQYF
- TRBJ2-6 - TRBV25-1 TGTGCCAGCAAGGGGGTCTCTGGGGCCAACGTCCTGACTTTC CASKGVSGANVLTF
- TRBJ1-5 - TRBV28 TGTGCCAGCAGTTTAGCAGGGAGCAATCAGCCCCAGCATTTT CASSLAGSNQPQHF
- TRBJ1-1 - TRBV6-2/TRBV6-3 TGTGCCAGCAGTTATACAGGGCCGAACACTGAAGCTTTCTTT CASSYTGPNTEAFF
- TRBJ1-6 TRBD1 TRBV14 TGTGCCAGCAGCCAAGTACAGGGGGCTTCACCCCTCCACTTT CASSQVQGASPLHF
- TRBJ1-5 - TRBV19 TGTGCCAGTAGTGGCGGGAGGGAGCCCCAGCATTTT CASSGGREPQHF
- TRBJ2-2 TRBD1 TRBV11-3 TGTGCCAGCAGCCGGGACAGCTTGAACACCGGGGAGCTGTTTTTT CASSRDSLNTGELFF
- TRBJ2-1 - TRBV21-1 TGTGCCAGCAGCGGAGTAGGGGGCGCAGTCAATGAGCAGTTCTTC CASSGVGGAVNEQFF
- TRBJ1-2 TRBD1 TRBV28 TGTGCCAGCAGTTTCGGGACAGGGGGCTATGGCTACACCTTC CASSFGTGGYGYTF
- TRBJ2-7 TRBD1 TRBV6-6 TGTGCCAGCGGACCGGGACAGGGTGCCTACGAGCAGTACTTC CASGPGQGAYEQYF
- TRBJ1-1 - TRBV27 TGTGCCAGCAGTAGGACAATGGGGCTGTACACTGAAGCTTTCTTT CASSRTMGLYTEAFF
- TRBJ2-1 TRBD2 TRBV18 TGTGCCAGCTCACCCCCGGGGAGCGGGGTAAGCTCCTACAATGAGCAGTTCTTC CASSPPGSGVSSYNEQFF
- TRBJ2-5 TRBD2 TRBV30 TGTGCCTGGAGTTCGGCTAGCGGGTTGGAGACCCAGTACTTC CAWSSASGLETQYF
- TRBJ2-7 - TRBV27 TGTGCCAGCAGTTTTATCGGGAAAGTCTCCTACGAGCAGTACTTC CASSFIGKVSYEQYF
- TRBJ2-7 - TRBV6-2/TRBV6-3 TGTGCCAGCAGTTACCGCGAGACCTACGAGCAGTACTTC CASSYRETYEQYF
- TRBJ2-5 TRBD2 TRBV28 TGTGCCAGCACCCTAGCGGGAGTGGAGACCCAGTACTTC CASTLAGVETQYF
- TRBJ1-1 TRBD1 TRBV18 TGTGCCAGCTCACCACCTCTAGGGGGCGGTGATCGGTTAGCTTTCTTT CASSPPLGGGDRLAFF
- TRBJ1-6 - TRBV14 TGTGCCAGCAGCCAAGAAGGAGTATCCTATAATTCACCCCTCCACTTT CASSQEGVSYNSPLHF
- TRBJ1-4 - TRBV12-3/TRBV12-4 TGTGCCAGCAGTTTATCTCCTGAAAAACTGTTTTTT CASSLSPEKLFF
- TRBJ2-2 - TRBV7-3 TGTGCCAGCAGCTTAATGGCGGGCACCGGGGAGCTGTTTTTT CASSLMAGTGELFF
- TRBJ2-5 TRBD2 TRBV5-1 TGCGCCAGCAGCTTGACGGGGGGACTCCTCCCCTCGGAGACCCAGTACTTC CASSLTGGLLPSETQYF
- TRBJ1-2 - TRBV18 TGTGCCAGCTCACCACAGGTGCCAGAACTAAACTATGGCTACACCTTC CASSPQVPELNYGYTF
- TRBJ1-5 - TRBV4-1 TGCGCCAGCAGCCAAGGAATAATTCCCCACTATAGCAATCAGCCCCAGCATTTT CASSQGIIPHYSNQPQHF
- TRBJ1-1 TRBD1 TRBV9 TGTGCCAGCAGCGCACAGGGGTGGAACACTGAAGCTTTCTTT CASSAQGWNTEAFF
- TRBJ2-7 - TRBV9 TGTGCCAGCAGCGTTGGCAGGGACTCCTACGAGCAGTACTTC CASSVGRDSYEQYF
- TRBJ1-2 TRBD1 TRBV24-1 TGTGCCACCAGTGAGGGACAGGGGCACTATGGCTACACCTTC CATSEGQGHYGYTF
once TRBJ2-1 - TRBV13 TGTGCCAGCCGTAAGTTTGGGACAAACTACAATGAGCAGTTCTTC CASRKFGTNYNEQFF
- TRBJ2-1 - TRBV30 TGTGCCTGGTCCTCGAGCTCCTACAATGAGCAGTTCTTC CAWSSSSYNEQFF
- TRBJ1-1 - TRBV21-1 TGTGCCAGCAGCAAAGAAGGTGGCTTCCCAGGGGTTTTCACTATGGGGGACACTGAAGCTTTCTTT CASSKEGGFPGVFTMGDTEAFF
- TRBJ1-2 - TRBV3-1/TRBV3-2 TGTGCCAGCAGCCAAGGCCAGAACTATGGCTACACCTTC CASSQGQNYGYTF
- TRBJ2-5 TRBD2 TRBV6-1 TGTGCCAGCAGTGGGTGGACTAGCGGGAGGGTAGAGACCCAGTACTTC CASSGWTSGRVETQYF
- TRBJ1-2 TRBD1 TRBV25-1 TGTGCCAGCAGTGGTACAGGGGGTTATGGCTACACCTTC CASSGTGGYGYTF
- TRBJ2-7 TRBD2 TRBV4-1 TGCGCCAGCAGCCAAGTACCTAGCGGGAGCGAGCAGTACTTC CASSQVPSGSEQYF
- TRBJ2-2 - TRBV9 TGTGCCAGCAGCGAGGAGAGCACCGGGGAGCTGTTTTTT CASSEESTGELFF
- TRBJ1-1 TRBD1 TRBV27 TGTGCCAGCAGTTCGGACAGGGTGAGGACTGAAGCTTTCTTT CASSSDRVRTEAFF
- TRBJ1-5 TRBD1 TRBV6-5 TGTGCCAGCAGTTACCCGACAGGGGTCTTTGTAGGGCCCCAGCATTTT CASSYPTGVFVGPQHF
- TRBJ2-1 TRBD2 TRBV27 TGTGCCAGCAGTTCAGGGACTAGCGGGAGACCCTACAATGAGCAGTTCTTC CASSSGTSGRPYNEQFF